The TCR beta chain under discussion was sequenced for a study of CDR3 diversity in severe acne. There are 13 residues in the CDR3. Trimming shortened V by 6 bases and J by 7 bases, and 13 bases separated the two germline ends. In germline, CDR1 is SNHLY, CDR2 FYNNEI. Each CDR3 protein gets one entry after TCRdb re-called the PCR reads with MiXCR. Counted here are 100,000 or so distinct CDR3 sequences, 51% occurring once; the ten biggest clones make up around an eighth. The sequence was collected from a male donor with acne. The gene calls are TRBV2 and TRBJ1-3; the D gene is possibly TRBD1 (5 bases). Sequencing used blood. The CDR3 sequence is CASRGDGLNTIYF. As DNA, the CDR3 is TGTGCCAGCAGGGGGGACGGACTGAACACCATATATTTT.